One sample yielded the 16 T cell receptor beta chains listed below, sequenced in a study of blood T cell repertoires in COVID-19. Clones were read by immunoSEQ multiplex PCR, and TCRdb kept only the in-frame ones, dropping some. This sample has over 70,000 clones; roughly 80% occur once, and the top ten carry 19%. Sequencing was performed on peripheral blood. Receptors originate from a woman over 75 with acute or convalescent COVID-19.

The CDR3: CASSRAAQPQHF. The CDR3 bases are TGTGCCAGTAGCAGGGCTGCTCAGCCCCAGCATTTT. This chain joins TRBV19 and TRBJ1-5; a weak D match, TRBD1 (5 bases). Germline CDR1 reads LNHDA; CDR2 reads SQIVND (reference sequence). CDR3 size: 12 residues. Trimming pared 6 bases from V and 6 bases from J, leaving 9 bases between.

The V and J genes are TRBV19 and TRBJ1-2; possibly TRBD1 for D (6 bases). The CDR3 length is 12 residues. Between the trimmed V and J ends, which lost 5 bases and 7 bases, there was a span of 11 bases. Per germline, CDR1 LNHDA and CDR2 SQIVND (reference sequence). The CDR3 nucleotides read TGTGCCAGTAGTGTACAGGGTCGTGGCTACACCTTC. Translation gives CASSVQGRGYTF.

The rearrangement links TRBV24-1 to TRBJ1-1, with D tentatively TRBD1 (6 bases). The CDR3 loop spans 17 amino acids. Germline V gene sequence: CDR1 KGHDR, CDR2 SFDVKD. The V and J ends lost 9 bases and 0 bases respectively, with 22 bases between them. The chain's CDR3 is CATARGGYRRLNTEAFF. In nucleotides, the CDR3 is TGTGCCACCGCGAGGGGGGGCTACAGGCGACTGAACACTGAAGCTTTCTTT.

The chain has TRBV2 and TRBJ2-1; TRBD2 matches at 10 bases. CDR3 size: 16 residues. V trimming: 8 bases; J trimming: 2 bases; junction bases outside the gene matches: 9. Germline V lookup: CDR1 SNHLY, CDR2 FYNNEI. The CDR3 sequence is CASGGGLAKTYNEQFF. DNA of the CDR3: TGTGCCAGCGGGGGGGGACTAGCGAAAACCTACAATGAGCAGTTCTTC.

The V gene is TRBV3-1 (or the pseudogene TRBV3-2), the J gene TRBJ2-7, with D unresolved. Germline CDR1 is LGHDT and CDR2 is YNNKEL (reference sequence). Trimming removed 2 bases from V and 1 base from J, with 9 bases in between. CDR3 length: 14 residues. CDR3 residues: CASSQSGLSYEQYF. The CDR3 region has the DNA TGTGCCAGCAGCCAATCCGGGTTATCCTACGAGCAGTACTTC.

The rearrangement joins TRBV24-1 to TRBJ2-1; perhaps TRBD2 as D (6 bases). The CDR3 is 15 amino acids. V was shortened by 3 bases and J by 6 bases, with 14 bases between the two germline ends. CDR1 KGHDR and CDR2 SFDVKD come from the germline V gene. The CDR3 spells CATSDAAGPGNEQFF. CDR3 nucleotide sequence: TGTGCCACCAGTGATGCCGCGGGGCCGGGCAATGAGCAGTTCTTC.

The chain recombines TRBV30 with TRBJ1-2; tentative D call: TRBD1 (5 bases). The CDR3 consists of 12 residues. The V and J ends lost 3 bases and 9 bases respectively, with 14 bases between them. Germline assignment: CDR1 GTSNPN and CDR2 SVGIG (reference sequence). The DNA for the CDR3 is TGTGCCTGGAGACCCAGGGTCGTCAGCTACACCTTC. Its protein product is CAWRPRVVSYTF. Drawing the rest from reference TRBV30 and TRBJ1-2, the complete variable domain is SQTIHQWPATLVQPVGSPLSLECTVEGTSNPNLYWYRQAAGRGLQLLFYSVGIGQISSEVPQNLSASRPQDRQFILSSKKLLLSDSGFYLCAWRPRVVSYTFGSGTRLTVV.

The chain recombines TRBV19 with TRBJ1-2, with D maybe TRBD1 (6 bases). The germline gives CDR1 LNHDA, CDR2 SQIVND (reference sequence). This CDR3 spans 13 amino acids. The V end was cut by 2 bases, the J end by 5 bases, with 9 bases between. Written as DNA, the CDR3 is TGTGCCAGTAGTATAAACCAGGGGTATGGCTACACCTTC. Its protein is CASSINQGYGYTF.

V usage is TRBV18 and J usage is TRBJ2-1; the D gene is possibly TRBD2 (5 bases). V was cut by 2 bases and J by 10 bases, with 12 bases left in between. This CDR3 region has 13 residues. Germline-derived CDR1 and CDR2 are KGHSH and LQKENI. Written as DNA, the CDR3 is TGTGCCAGCTCACCAGGGCTAGGAGGCGAGCAGTTCTTC. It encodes CASSPGLGGEQFF.

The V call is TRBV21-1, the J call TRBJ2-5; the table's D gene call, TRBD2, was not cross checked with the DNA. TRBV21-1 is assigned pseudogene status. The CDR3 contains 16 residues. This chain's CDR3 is CASSKVSGGAEETQYF. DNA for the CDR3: TGTGCCAGCAGCAAAGTTAGCGGGGGGGCAGAAGAGACCCAGTACTTC.

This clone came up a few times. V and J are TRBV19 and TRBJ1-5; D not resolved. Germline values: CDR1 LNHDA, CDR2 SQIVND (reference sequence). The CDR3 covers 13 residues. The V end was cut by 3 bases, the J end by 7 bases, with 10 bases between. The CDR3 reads CASSIQATQPQHF. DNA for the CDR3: TGTGCCAGTAGTATCCAAGCGACCCAGCCCCAGCATTTT.

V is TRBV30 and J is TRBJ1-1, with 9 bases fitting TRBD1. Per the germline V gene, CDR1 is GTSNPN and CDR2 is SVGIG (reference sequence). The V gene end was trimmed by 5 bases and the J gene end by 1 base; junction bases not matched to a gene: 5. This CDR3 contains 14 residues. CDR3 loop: CAWGQGLGNTEAFF. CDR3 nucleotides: TGTGCCTGGGGACAGGGGTTGGGGAACACTGAAGCTTTCTTT.

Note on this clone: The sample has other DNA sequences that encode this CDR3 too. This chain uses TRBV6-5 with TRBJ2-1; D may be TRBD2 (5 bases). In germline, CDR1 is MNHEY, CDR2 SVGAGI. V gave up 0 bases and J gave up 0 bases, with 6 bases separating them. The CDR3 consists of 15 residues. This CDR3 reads CASSYSGSSYNEQFF. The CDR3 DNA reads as TGTGCCAGCAGTTACTCGGGGAGCTCCTACAATGAGCAGTTCTTC.

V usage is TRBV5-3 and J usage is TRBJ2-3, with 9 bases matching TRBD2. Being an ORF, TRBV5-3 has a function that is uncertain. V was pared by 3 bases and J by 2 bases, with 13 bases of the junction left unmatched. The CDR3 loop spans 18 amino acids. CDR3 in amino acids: CARSSRDGTSGHTDTQYF. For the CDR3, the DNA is TGTGCCAGAAGCTCACGGGACGGAACTAGCGGGCACACAGATACGCAGTATTTT.

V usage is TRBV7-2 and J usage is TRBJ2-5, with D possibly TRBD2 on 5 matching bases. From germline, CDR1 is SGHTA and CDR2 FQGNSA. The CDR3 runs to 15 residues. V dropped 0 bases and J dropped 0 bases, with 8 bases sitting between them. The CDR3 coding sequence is TGTGCCAGCAGCTTAGCGAGGGCCCACCAAGAGACCCAGTACTTC. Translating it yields CASSLARAHQETQYF.

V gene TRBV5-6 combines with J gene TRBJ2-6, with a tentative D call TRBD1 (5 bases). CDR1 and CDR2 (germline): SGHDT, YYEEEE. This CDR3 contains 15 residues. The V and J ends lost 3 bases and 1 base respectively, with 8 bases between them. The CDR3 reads CASSSQGSGANVLTF. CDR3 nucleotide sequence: TGTGCCAGCAGCTCGCAGGGTTCTGGGGCCAACGTCCTGACTTTC.